Sequencing of this TCR beta chain was carried out in a study of cytomegalovirus exposure and HLA in healthy donors. The V gene end was trimmed by 0 bases and the J gene end by 8 bases; junction bases not matched to a gene: 8. This CDR3 comprises 16 residues. PCR primers comprised 60 Vbeta and 13 Jbeta primers. As processed by the authors: Approximately 73 million unique TCR beta chains, 8.5 million to 14 million shared, were counted in a later analysis. Some clones are missing from TCRdb's copy, which holds only in-frame ones; the method was immunoSEQ multiplex PCR. The V and J calls and clone size come from that table; D and trimming were worked out from the DNA. The profile shows under 110,000 clones, 71% of them singletons.

The sample consisted of PBMCs. The receptor was derived from a female donor in good health and CMV-seronegative. This chain connects TRBV6-7 to TRBJ1-4; 8 bases are a match to TRBD1. TRBV6-7 qualifies as an ORF whose function is uncertain. CDR3 nucleotide sequence: TGTGCCAGCAGTTACTCGTGCAGGGGGCTTCAGGAAAAACTGTTTTTT. It yields the protein CASSYSCRGLQEKLFF.